This TCR beta chain derives from a study of T cell repertoires in cytomegalovirus infection. Notes on this clonotype: Antigen specificity is unknown.

TCRdb recomputed calls from the reads with MiXCR, one row per CDR3 protein. The sample lists approximately 120,000 distinct CDR3 sequences; about 30% were seen once. The V end was cut by 2 bases, the J end by 2 bases, with 10 bases between. Germline lookup yields CDR1 SEHNR and CDR2 FQNEAQ (reference sequence). CDR3 size: 14 residues. The rearrangement links TRBV7-9 to TRBJ2-7, with unresolved D. This receptor was taken from a human donor in good health (CMV status not recorded). Some clones in this sample may be carry-over from other donors' samples. Sequenced here: CD8+ T cells from cultured PBMCs, sampled from culture after CMV antigen stimulation. The CDR3 nucleotides are TGTGCCAGCAGCTTAAACCTTCGGGCCTACGAGCAGTACTTC. Protein: CASSLNLRAYEQYF. The full variable domain, completed using reference TRBV7-9 and TRBJ2-7, is DTGVSQNPRHKITKRGQNVTFRCDPISEHNRLYWYRQTLGQGPEFLTYFQNEAQLEKSRLLSDRFSAERPKGSFSTLEIQRTEQGDSAMYLCASSLNLRAYEQYFGPGTRLTVT.